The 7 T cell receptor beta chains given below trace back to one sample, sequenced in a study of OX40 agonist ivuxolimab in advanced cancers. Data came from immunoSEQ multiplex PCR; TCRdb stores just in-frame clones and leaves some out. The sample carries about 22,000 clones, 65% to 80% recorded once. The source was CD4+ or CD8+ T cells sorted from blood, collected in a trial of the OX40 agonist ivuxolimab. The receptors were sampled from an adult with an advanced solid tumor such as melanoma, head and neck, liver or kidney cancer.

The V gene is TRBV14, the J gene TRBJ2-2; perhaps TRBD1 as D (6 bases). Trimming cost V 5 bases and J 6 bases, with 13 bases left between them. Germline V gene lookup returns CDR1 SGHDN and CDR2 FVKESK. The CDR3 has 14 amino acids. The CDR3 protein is CASSIRQVPGELFF. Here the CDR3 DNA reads TGTGCCAGCAGCATTCGACAGGTCCCCGGGGAGCTGTTTTTT.

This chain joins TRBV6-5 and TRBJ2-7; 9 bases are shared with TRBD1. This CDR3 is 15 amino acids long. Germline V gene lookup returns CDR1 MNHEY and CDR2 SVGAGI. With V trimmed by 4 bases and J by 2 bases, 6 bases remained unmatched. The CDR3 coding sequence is TGTGCCAGCAGTTGGAAAAACAGGGGGCCCTACGAGCAGTACTTC. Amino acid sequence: CASSWKNRGPYEQYF.

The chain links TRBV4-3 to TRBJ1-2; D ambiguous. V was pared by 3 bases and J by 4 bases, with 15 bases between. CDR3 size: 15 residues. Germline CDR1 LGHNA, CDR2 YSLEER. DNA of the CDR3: TGCGCCAGCAGCCAGATACTCTCGGCTTCCTATGGCTACACCTTC. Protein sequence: CASSQILSASYGYTF.

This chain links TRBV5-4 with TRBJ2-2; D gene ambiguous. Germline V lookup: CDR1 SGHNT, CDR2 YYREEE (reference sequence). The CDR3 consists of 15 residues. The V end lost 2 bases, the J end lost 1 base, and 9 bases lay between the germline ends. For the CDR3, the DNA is TGTGCCAGCAGCTTTGACGGCCAGAACACCGGGGAGCTGTTTTTT. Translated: CASSFDGQNTGELFF.

The CDR3 spells CASSFSGGRPKQFF. The CDR3 region has the DNA TGTGCCAGCAGCTTTAGCGGGGGGCGGCCCAAGCAGTTCTTC. This sequence joins TRBV7-2 and TRBJ2-1, with 10 bases identical to TRBD2. CDR3 length: 14 amino acids. J gave up 11 bases and V 3 bases, and 7 bases lay outside the gene matches. Per germline, CDR1 SGHTA and CDR2 FQGNSA.

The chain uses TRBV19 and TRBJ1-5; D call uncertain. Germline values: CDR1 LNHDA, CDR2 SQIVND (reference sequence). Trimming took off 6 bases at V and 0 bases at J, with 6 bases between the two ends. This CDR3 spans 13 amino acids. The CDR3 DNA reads TGTGCCAGTAGAACAAGTAGCAATCAGCCCCAGCATTTT. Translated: CASRTSSNQPQHF. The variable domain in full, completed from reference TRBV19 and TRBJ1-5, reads DGGITQSPKYLFRKEGQNVTLSCEQNLNHDAMYWYRQDPGQGLRLIYYSQIVNDFQKGDIAEGYSVSREKKESFPLTVTSAQKNPTAFYLCASRTSSNQPQHFGDGTRLSIL.

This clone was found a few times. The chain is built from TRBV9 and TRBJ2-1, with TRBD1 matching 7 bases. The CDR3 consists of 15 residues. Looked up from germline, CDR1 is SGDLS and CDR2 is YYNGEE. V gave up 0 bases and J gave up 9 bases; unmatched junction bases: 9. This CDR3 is CASSVGTGVRREQFF. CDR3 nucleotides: TGTGCCAGCAGCGTAGGAACAGGGGTGCGACGTGAGCAGTTCTTC.